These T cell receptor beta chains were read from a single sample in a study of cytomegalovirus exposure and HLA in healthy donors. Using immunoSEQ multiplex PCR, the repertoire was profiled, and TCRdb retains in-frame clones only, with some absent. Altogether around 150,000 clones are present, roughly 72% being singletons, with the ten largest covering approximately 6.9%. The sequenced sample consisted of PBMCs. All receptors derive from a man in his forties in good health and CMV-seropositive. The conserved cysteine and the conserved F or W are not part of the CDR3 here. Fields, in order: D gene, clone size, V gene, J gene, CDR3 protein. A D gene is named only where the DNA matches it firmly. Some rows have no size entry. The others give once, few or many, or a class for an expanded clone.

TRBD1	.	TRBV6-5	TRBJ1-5	ASSYRTGNNQPQH
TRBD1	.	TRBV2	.	ASRTGDEQY
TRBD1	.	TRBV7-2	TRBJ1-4	ASSSSTGGDEKLF
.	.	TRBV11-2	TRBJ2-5	ASSLVRGRRGKTQY
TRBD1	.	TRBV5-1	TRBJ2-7	ASSLALLDRGYEQY
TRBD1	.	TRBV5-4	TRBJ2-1	ASGQGLAEQF
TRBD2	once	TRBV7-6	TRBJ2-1	ASSKTSGVYNEQF
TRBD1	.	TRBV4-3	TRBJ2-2	ASSQEDRGRNTGELF
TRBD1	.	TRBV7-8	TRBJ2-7	ASSLRTPGQGSYEQY
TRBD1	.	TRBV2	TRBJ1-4	ASSDRVGQGGEKLF
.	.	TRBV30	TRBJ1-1	ASRAGVAEAF
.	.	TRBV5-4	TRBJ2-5	ASSSRYQETQY
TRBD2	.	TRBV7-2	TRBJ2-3	ASSRDYLSTDTQY
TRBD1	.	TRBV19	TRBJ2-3	ASSTDRGDTQY
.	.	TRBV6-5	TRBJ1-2	ASSYSARGDYGYT
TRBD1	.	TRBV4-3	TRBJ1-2	ASSQPGQGTYGYT
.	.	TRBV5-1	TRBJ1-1	ASSLDSGWRAF
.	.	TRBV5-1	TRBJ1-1	ASRVQNMNTEAF
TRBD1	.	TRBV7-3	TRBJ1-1	ASSLTPAGGNTEAF
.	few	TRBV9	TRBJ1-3	ASSVGGSSGNTIY
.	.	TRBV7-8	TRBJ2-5	ASSSSRGYQETQY
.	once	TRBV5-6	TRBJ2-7	ASSLQGTSLYEQY
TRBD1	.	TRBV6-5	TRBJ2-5	ASTPGTAFQETQY
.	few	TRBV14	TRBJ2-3	ASRGGGADTQY
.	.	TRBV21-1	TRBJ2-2	ASSDSGGTGELF
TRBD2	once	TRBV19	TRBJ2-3	ASSTWTSGGITDTQY
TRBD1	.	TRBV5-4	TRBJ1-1	ASSALQGASTEAF
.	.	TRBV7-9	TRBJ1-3	ASSPGLISGNTIY
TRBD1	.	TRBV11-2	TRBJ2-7	ASRGQGWEQY
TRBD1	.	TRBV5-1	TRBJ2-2	ASTNGQGWTGELF
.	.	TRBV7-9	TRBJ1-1	ASSLSMRGEAF
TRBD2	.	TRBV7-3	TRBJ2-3	ASSSVGTSGGNTQY
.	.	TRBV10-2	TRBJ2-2	ASSEGQHTGELF